This T cell receptor beta chain was identified in a study of regulatory T cells in long-lasting Graves disease. General study findings and limits: Favoring TRBV28, TRBJ1-2 and TRBJ2-5 was a feature seen in persistent disease.

Germline CDR1 is DFQATT and CDR2 is SNEGSKA (reference sequence). CDR3 length: 12 residues. Unmatched junction bases numbered 8, after V lost 3 bases and J lost 13 bases. Time point of the sample: newly diagnosed GD, antithyroid drugs for less than 3 months. RNA from PBMCs was the source of the TCR library. Only a few counts were recorded for this clonotype. Its antigen is not identified. A much larger clone lies one base from this, so it may be a read error. Assembly of TCR beta libraries relied on iRepertoire HTBI primers together with Arm-PCR of CDR3 regions. TCRdb used MiXCR to reprocess the multiplex PCR reads, holding one entry per CDR3 protein. The data contain fewer than 450,000 distinct CDR3 sequences, 15% of them singletons. The data also belong to a second study, concerning T cells in Graves' hyperthyroidism and ophthalmopathy.

The sample was peripheral blood mononuclear cells (PBMCs), taken at new diagnosis, from a patient treated with antithyroid drugs. The TCR was taken from a woman in her thirties or forties with Graves disease. This chain uses TRBV20-1 with TRBJ1-1; 10 positions agree with TRBD1. For the CDR3, the DNA is TGCAGTGCTAGTAGACAGGGGGCGCAGGTTTTCTTT. Protein product: CSASRQGAQVFF.